This TCR beta chain was sequenced in a study of T cells in Graves' hyperthyroidism and ophthalmopathy (dated 2019 in TCRdb). In the study overall: Peripheral blood samples were taken at initial diagnosis, before any treatment was given. To identify distinguishing TCR V-J signatures, a discovery cohort of about 100 patients was used, comprising fewer than 45 with Graves' ophthalmopathy and approximately 58 with stable Graves' hyperthyroidism. Whether ophthalmopathy could be predicted prospectively was tested in an independent validation cohort made up of 18 to 20 hyperthyroidism patients plus 17 patients who later progressed to ophthalmopathy. For training and testing, the roughly 97 patients in the discovery cohort were randomly divided in a 7:3 ratio. In addition, the study compared T-cell repertoires in thyroid tissue and in blood from about 6 Graves' hyperthyroidism patients. Following sampling, methimazole starting at 30 mg daily was given to hyperthyroidism patients, and high-dose intravenous methylprednisolone was given to ophthalmopathy patients. The paper describes TCR Vbeta CDR3 sequencing of fewer than 150 peripheral blood samples, made up of some 40 ophthalmopathy patients, 70 to 75 hyperthyroidism patients and roughly 17 progressor patients.

Concerning this clonotype: Its antigen remains unidentified. The sample holds no much larger clone one base away, and base qualities are not on file.

The research as a whole found: In validation, the model predicted progression to ophthalmopathy with around 71% sensitivity and approximately 78% specificity, a median of 6.5 months before onset. Sample size was not statistically predetermined, and investigators were not blinded to group allocation. A model built on a 13 V-J signature distinguished ophthalmopathy from stable hyperthyroidism, reaching about 89% sensitivity and around 82% specificity in cross-validation and 80%/75% in testing. Most expanded thyroid clonotypes (frequency above 0.001) were also found in blood, which suggests that blood repertoires may mirror thyroid immune responses.

Amplification of TCR beta CDR3 regions was carried out from RNA transcripts. For the first round of RT-PCR on the TCR CDR3, the HTBI primer set was used together with the Qiagen OneStep RT-PCR kit. Libraries were constructed in a second round of multiplex PCR, after which size selection and purification were carried out. Libraries were sequenced paired-end with 100 bp reads on an Illumina HiSeq2000. In the authors' own workflow: SOAPnuke was used to process the raw data, removing reads that contained adapters or uncalled bases, had a mean Phred below 15, or lacked an exact match to the constant primer or identifier. COPE v1.2.5 was used to merge the high-quality paired reads, and each unique nucleotide sequence was defined as a clonotype. MiTCR v1.1 was used to align the clonotypes against IMGT TRBV, TRBD and TRBJ reference segments. The analysis was restricted to V-J combinations with a frequency above 0.0001, which together covered about 99% of the repertoires. A TCS score was defined as the ratio between F50 (clonal expansion) and ExV (chaos), using BLOSUM62-based TCRdist between CDR3 peptides within each V-J. Welch's t-statistics and random forest reduced around 510 V-J features to 13, which were used in a naive Bayes classifier (R e1071). TCRdb applied fastp at Q25 and MiXCR to the public reads, then kept only in-frame beta chains. For every CDR3 protein sequence, its rows merge into one entry that carries the most common genes and DNA. None of the V and J calls come from the authors' own analysis; TCRdb made them. The sample yields fewer than 500,000 distinct CDR3 sequences; roughly 12% were counted once. Together, the top ten hold less than 25% of the sample.

Hyperthyroidism patients were newly diagnosed, with disease duration under 2 months, and aged 18 to 65 years. The study excluded patients with uncontrolled infections, other autoimmune diseases, pregnancy or lactation. Clinical symptoms, serum thyroxine and TRAb, thyroid ultrasound, and orbital computed tomography formed the basis for the diagnoses. Blood from progressor patients was collected at the time of first diagnosis with hyperthyroidism, before any ophthalmopathy symptoms had appeared. PBMCs were isolated from approximately 10 ml of fresh peripheral blood by Ficoll-Paque density gradient centrifugation. Progressor patients were defined as those initially diagnosed with Graves' hyperthyroidism in whom ophthalmopathy developed during follow-up. Total RNA was extracted with Trizol reagent, and quality was checked on an Agilent 2100 Bioanalyzer. Relative to germline, V is 5 bases shorter and J is 3 bases shorter, with 11 bases between their ends. According to the germline V gene, CDR1 reads SGHRS and CDR2 reads YFSETQ. The CDR3, from cysteine to phenylalanine, totals 13 residues. Solely the CDR3 DNA is kept, with 39 bases framed from the first base.

Specimen: blood. The sequence was collected from a man aged 25 to 40 with Graves' hyperthyroidism that later progressed to Graves' ophthalmopathy. In this chain, TRBV5-1 is recombined with TRBJ1-1; the D segment cannot be called with confidence. This receptor carries the CDR3 CASSFGLDTEAFF. Read as DNA, the sequence is TGCGCCAGCAGTTTCGGGCTAGACACTGAAGCTTTCTTT.